The rows below give T cell receptor beta chains drawn from one sample of a study of blood T cell repertoires in COVID-19. Only in-frame clones appear in the TCRdb table, and some are missing; sequencing was by immunoSEQ multiplex PCR. Among 200,000 to 250,000 clones, nearly 90% were seen once, and the ten largest hold 2% to 2.5%. What was sequenced was peripheral blood. These TCRs come from a woman between 35 and 50 years old who had recovered from COVID-19. Both conserved end residues are part of each CDR3. D genes are given only for firm matches. Size is omitted from some rows. Given values are once, few, many or a class for expanded clones.

J gene	clone size	D gene	V gene	CDR3 protein	CDR3 DNA
TRBJ2-1	.	TRBD2	TRBV28	CASSTGLGTSAGIGQFF	TGTGCCAGCAGTACTGGCTTGGGGACTAGCGCCGGTATAGGGCAGTTCTTC
TRBJ2-2	.	.	TRBV11-2	CASSSPRTRSGELFF	TGTGCCAGCAGCTCCCCACGGACACGATCCGGGGAGCTGTTTTTT
TRBJ2-1	.	TRBD1	TRBV19	CASSMADRAVNEQFF	TGTGCCAGTAGTATGGCTGACAGGGCGGTCAATGAGCAGTTCTTC
TRBJ2-7	.	.	TRBV6-1	CASIEAPLLASDEQYF	TGTGCCAGCATCGAAGCCCCCTTGTTAGCTAGTGACGAGCAGTACTTC
TRBJ2-2	.	TRBD1	TRBV12-5	CASATRQGNTGELFF	TGTGCTAGTGCGACGCGACAGGGGAACACCGGGGAGCTGTTTTTT
TRBJ2-7	.	TRBD1	TRBV29-1	CSVTGTGTYEQYF	TGCAGCGTTACCGGGACAGGGACCTACGAGCAGTACTTC
TRBJ1-2	.	TRBD1	TRBV27	CASRGTANYGYTF	TGTGCCAGCAGGGGGACAGCTAACTATGGCTACACCTTC
TRBJ2-1	.	.	TRBV4-3	CASSQMFPGGNEQFF	TGCGCCAGCAGCCAAATGTTCCCAGGGGGGAATGAGCAGTTCTTC
TRBJ2-3	once	.	TRBV7-9	CASSLGLQGDTQYF	TGTGCCAGCAGCTTAGGCCTACAGGGAGATACGCAGTATTTT
TRBJ2-7	.	.	TRBV7-9	CASSPHWSPYEQYF	TGTGCCAGCAGCCCCCACTGGTCCCCCTACGAGCAGTACTTC